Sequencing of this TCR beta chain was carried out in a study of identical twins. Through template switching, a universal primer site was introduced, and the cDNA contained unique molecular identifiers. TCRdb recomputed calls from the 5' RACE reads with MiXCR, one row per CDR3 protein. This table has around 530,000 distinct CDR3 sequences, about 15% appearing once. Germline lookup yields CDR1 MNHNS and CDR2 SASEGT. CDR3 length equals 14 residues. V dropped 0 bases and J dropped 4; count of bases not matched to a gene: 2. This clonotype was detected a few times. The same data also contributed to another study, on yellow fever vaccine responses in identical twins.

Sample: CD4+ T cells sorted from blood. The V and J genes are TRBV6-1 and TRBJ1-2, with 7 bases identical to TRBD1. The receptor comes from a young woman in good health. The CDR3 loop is CASSEAWTGYGYTF. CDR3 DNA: TGTGCCAGCAGTGAAGCCTGGACAGGCTATGGCTACACCTTC.